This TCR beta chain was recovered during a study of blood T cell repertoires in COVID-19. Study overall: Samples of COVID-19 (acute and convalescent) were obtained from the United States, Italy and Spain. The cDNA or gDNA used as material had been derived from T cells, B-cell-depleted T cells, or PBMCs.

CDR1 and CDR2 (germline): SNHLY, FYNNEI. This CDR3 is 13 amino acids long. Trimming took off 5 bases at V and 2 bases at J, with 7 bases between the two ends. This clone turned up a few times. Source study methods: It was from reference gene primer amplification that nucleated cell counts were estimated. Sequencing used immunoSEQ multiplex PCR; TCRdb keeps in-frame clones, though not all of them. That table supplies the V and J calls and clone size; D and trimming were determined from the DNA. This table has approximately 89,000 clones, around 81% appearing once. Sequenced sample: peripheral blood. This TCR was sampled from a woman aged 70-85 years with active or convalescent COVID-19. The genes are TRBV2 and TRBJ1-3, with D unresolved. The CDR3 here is CASSRSTGNTIYF. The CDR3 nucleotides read TGTGCCAGCAGTCGTAGTACTGGAAACACCATATATTTT.